These 16 T cell receptor beta chains were all obtained from the same sample, sequenced in a study of T cells after posttransplantation cyclophosphamide. Busulfan-fludarabine conditioning, marrow transplant, and cyclophosphamide on days +3 and +4 were administered. TCRdb's table, derived via immunoSEQ multiplex PCR, lists solely in-frame clones and lacks some. This table has around 17,000 clones, roughly 93% appearing once. Sequenced here: CD4+ T cells sorted from blood, sampled after allogeneic stem cell transplant with posttransplant cyclophosphamide. These receptors originate from a male patient aged 55 to 69 who received an allogeneic stem cell transplant from a related donor and was CMV-positive. Some T cells may be the graft donor's.

V usage is TRBV18 and J usage is TRBJ1-1, with TRBD1 as a possible D gene (5 bases). Per the germline V gene, CDR1 is KGHSH and CDR2 is LQKENI. Trimming removed 2 bases at V and 0 bases at J, with 10 bases between. This CDR3 contains 15 residues. The CDR3 region has the DNA TGTGCCAGCTCACCAATCCAGGGAATGAACACTGAAGCTTTCTTT. It yields the protein CASSPIQGMNTEAFF.

The chain employs TRBV2 and TRBJ2-5; TRBD2 matches at 10 bases. This CDR3 is 14 amino acids long. Germline V gene sequence: CDR1 SNHLY, CDR2 FYNNEI. V lost 6 bases, J lost 1 base, and 2 bases stayed unmatched. The CDR3 here is CASRASGGQETQYF. For the CDR3, the DNA is TGTGCCAGCAGAGCTAGCGGGGGCCAAGAGACCCAGTACTTC.

The chain combines TRBV5-1 with TRBJ1-2; D might be TRBD1 (6 bases). CDR1 and CDR2 (germline): SGHRS, YFSETQ. The germline V and J ends were trimmed by 5 bases and 0 bases, with 14 bases remaining between them. The CDR3 consists of 15 residues. In nucleotides, the CDR3 is TGCGCCAGCAGTAATAACAGGGAGACTAACTATGGCTACACCTTC. Translated: CASSNNRETNYGYTF.

Remarks on this clone: A junction boundary mismatches the germline segment, possibly from a read error. Other DNA sequences from this sample encode an identical CDR3 as well. The chain recombines TRBV7-2 with TRBJ2-7; 7 bases map to TRBD1. CDR3 length: 13 amino acids. CDR1 SGHTA and CDR2 FQGNSA come from the germline V gene. The CDR3 coding sequence is TGCGCCAGCAGCTTAGGGGGCTACTACGAGCAGTACTTC. This encodes CASSLGGYYEQYF.

The rearrangement joins TRBV7-2 to TRBJ2-5, with 8 bases lining up with TRBD2. The CDR3 length is 18 residues. The V gene end was trimmed by 1 base and the J gene end by 2 bases; junction bases not matched to a gene: 12. CDR1 and CDR2 (germline): SGHTA, FQGNSA. CDR3 in amino acids: CASSLVHGRGDSQETQYF. The CDR3 DNA reads TGTGCCAGCAGCTTAGTCCATGGGCGGGGGGACTCGCAAGAGACCCAGTACTTC.

V is TRBV19 and J is TRBJ2-7; perhaps TRBD1 as D (6 bases). CDR3 length equals 14 residues. CDR1 and CDR2 (germline): LNHDA, SQIVND (reference sequence). The V and J ends lost 5 bases and 2 bases respectively, with 13 bases between them. As DNA, the CDR3 is TGTGCCAGTAGTCCCCAAACAGGGACCTACGAGCAGTACTTC. It is translated as CASSPQTGTYEQYF.

This CDR3 is CASVGPLVNTGELFF. CDR3 nucleotides: TGTGCCAGCGTCGGTCCTTTGGTTAACACCGGGGAGCTGTTTTTT. V and J are TRBV2 and TRBJ2-2; no clear D gene. The germline V gene encodes CDR1 SNHLY and CDR2 FYNNEI. V was trimmed by 8 bases and J by 2 bases, leaving 15 bases between them. The CDR3 covers 15 residues.

V and J are TRBV14 and TRBJ1-1, with D possibly TRBD1 on 6 matching bases. This CDR3 is built from 15 residues. V was trimmed by 2 bases and J by 1 base, leaving 11 bases between them. Germline V lookup: CDR1 SGHDN, CDR2 FVKESK. In DNA form, the CDR3 reads TGTGCCAGCAGCCAACAGGGACATCCGAACACTGAAGCTTTCTTT. Its protein product is CASSQQGHPNTEAFF.

The chain employs TRBV5-1 and TRBJ2-2, with 9 bases that match TRBD2. Germline lookup yields CDR1 SGHRS and CDR2 YFSETQ. This CDR3 is 15 amino acids long. Trimming took 4 bases from V and 5 from J; bases not matched to a gene: 6. The chain's CDR3 is CASSPGLAGTGELFF. The CDR3 DNA sequence: TGCGCCAGCAGCCCGGGACTAGCTGGGACCGGGGAGCTGTTTTTT. The full variable domain, completed using reference TRBV5-1 and TRBJ2-2, is KAGVTQTPRYLIKTRGQQVTLSCSPISGHRSVSWYQQTPGQGLQFLFEYFSETQRNKGNFPGRFSGRQFSNSRSEMNVSTLELGDSALYLCASSPGLAGTGELFFGEGSRLTVL.

The chain has TRBV6-1 and TRBJ2-7; D gene uncertain. Trimming left V 4 bases short and J 3 bases short, with 13 bases between. The germline gives CDR1 MNHNS, CDR2 SASEGT. This CDR3 spans 14 amino acids. CDR3 in DNA: TGTGCCAGCAGTGCCTCTTTACGGGTCTACGAGCAGTACTTC. Protein sequence: CASSASLRVYEQYF.

The genes are TRBV2 and TRBJ1-4; tentative D call: TRBD1 (5 bases). Germline CDR1 is SNHLY and CDR2 is FYNNEI. This CDR3 is built from 14 residues. V was shortened by 4 bases and J by 5 bases, with 11 bases between the two germline ends. The CDR3 sequence: CASSVSRGNEKLFF. The CDR3 coding sequence is TGTGCCAGCAGTGTATCAAGGGGAAATGAAAAACTGTTTTTT.

This clone was seen just once. V usage is TRBV19 and J usage is TRBJ2-3; D not certain. The CDR3 totals 12 residues. The germline gives CDR1 LNHDA, CDR2 SQIVND (reference sequence). Trimming removed 6 bases at V and 6 bases at J, with 10 bases between. CDR3 DNA sequence: TGTGCCAGTAGCTTAGAGGTGGATACGCAGTATTTT. As protein: CASSLEVDTQYF.

The chain carries TRBV4-1 and TRBJ2-2, with 11 bases matching TRBD2. The CDR3 contains 19 residues. V was pared by 0 bases and J by 7 bases, with 13 bases of the junction left unmatched. Looked up from germline, CDR1 is MGHRA and CDR2 is YSYEKL. The CDR3 spells CASSQDRGASGGHDGELFF. The CDR3 DNA sequence: TGCGCCAGCAGCCAAGATAGGGGGGCTAGCGGGGGGCATGACGGGGAGCTGTTTTTT.

This chain connects TRBV5-4 to TRBJ1-2; 7 positions match TRBD1. V lost 3 bases and J lost 1; bases outside the gene matches: 6. Germline V gene data show CDR1 as SGHNT and CDR2 as YYREEE (reference sequence). This CDR3 comprises 15 residues. The CDR3 protein is CASSYVGGLNYGYTF. DNA of the CDR3: TGTGCCAGCAGCTATGTAGGGGGCCTTAACTATGGCTACACCTTC. The variable domain in full, with the rest retrieved from reference TRBV5-4 and TRBJ1-2, is ETGVTQSPTHLIKTRGQQVTLRCSSQSGHNTVSWYQQALGQGPQFIFQYYREEENGRGNFPPRFSGLQFPNYSSELNVNALELDDSALYLCASSYVGGLNYGYTFGSGTRLTVV.

This rearrangement joins TRBV7-9 to TRBJ2-7; D gene uncertain. This CDR3 is built from 15 residues. The germline CDR1 and CDR2 sequences are SEHNR and FQNEAQ (reference sequence). Trimming left V 6 bases short and J 6 bases short, with 21 bases between. Written as DNA, the CDR3 is TGTGCCAGCAGTTCTCCCAGACTCCACCTCGGCGAGCAGTACTTC. Translation gives CASSSPRLHLGEQYF.

J is TRBJ1-3 and V is TRBV5-8; D remains ambiguous. Trimming removed 8 bases from V and 0 bases from J, with 6 bases in between. Germline V CDR1 and CDR2: SGHTS, YDEGEE. CDR3 length: 12 residues. CDR3 sequence reads: CASFSSGNTIYF. The CDR3 nucleotides read TGTGCCAGTTTCTCCTCTGGAAACACCATATATTTT.